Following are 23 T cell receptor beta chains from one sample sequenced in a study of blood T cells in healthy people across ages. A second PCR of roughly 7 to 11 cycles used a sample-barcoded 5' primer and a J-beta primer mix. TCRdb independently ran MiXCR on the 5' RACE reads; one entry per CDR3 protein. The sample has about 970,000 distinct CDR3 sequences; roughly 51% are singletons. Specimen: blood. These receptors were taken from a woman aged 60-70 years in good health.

The CDR3 nucleotides read TGCAGTGCTAGTTTAAACAGGGGGACAGGGGGAGCCAAAAACATTCAGTACTTC. This translates into CSASLNRGTGGAKNIQYF. The J gene is TRBJ2-4, the V gene TRBV20-1; 11 bases align to TRBD1. Trimming at V came to 3 bases and at J to 0 bases, leaving 10 bases not matched to a gene. This CDR3 is built from 18 residues. From germline, CDR1 is DFQATT and CDR2 SNEGSKA (reference sequence).

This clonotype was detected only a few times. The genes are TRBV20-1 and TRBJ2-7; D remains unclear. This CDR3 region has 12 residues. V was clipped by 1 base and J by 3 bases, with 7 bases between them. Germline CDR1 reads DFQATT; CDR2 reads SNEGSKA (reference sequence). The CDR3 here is CSARVGNYEQYF. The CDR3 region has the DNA TGCAGTGCTAGAGTCGGTAACTACGAGCAGTACTTC.

DNA of the CDR3: TGTGCCACCAGTGATTGGCAAACAGGGGGCGGGCGAGATGAGCAGTTCTTC. Amino acids: CATSDWQTGGGRDEQFF. This sequence joins TRBV24-1 and TRBJ2-1; TRBD1 matches 9 bases. V was clipped by 2 bases and J by 8 bases; unmatched bases: 12. The CDR3 extends over 17 amino acids. CDR1 is KGHDR, CDR2 SFDVKD, per germline.

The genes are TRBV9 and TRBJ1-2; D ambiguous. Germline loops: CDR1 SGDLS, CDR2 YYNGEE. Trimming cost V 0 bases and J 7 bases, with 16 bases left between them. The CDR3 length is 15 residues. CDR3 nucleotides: TGTGCCAGCAGCGTAGCTACTGGGCACCTATCTGGCTACACCTTC. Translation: CASSVATGHLSGYTF.

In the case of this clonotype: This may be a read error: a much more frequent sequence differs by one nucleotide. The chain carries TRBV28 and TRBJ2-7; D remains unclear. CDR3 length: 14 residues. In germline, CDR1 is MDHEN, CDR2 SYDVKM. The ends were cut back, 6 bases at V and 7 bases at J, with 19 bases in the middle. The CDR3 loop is CASSRSASYNEQYF. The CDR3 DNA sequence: TGTGCCAGCAGCCGGAGTGCCTCCTACAATGAGCAGTACTTC. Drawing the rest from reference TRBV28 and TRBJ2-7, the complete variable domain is DVKVTQSSRYLVKRTGEKVFLECVQDMDHENMFWYRQDPGLGLRLIYFSYDVKMKEKGDIPEGYSVSREKKERFSLILESASTNQTSMYLCASSRSASYNEQYFGPGTRLTVT.

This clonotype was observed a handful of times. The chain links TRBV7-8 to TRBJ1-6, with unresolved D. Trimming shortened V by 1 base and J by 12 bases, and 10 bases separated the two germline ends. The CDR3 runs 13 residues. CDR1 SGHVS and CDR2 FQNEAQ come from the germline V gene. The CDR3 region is CASSLVVGGPLHF. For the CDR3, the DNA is TGTGCCAGCAGCTTAGTGGTTGGCGGACCCCTCCACTTT.

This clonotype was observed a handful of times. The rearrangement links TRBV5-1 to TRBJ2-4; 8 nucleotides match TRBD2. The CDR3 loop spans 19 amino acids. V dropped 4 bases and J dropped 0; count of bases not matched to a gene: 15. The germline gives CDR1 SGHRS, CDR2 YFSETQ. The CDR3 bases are TGCGCCAGCAGCCCACGGCCCGCGGGAGGCACGGTAGCCAAAAACATTCAGTACTTC. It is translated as CASSPRPAGGTVAKNIQYF.

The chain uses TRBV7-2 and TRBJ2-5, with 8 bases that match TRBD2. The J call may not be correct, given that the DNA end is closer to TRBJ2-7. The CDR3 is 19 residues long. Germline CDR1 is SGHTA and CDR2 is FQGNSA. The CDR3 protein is CASSLEGVGASSGFYEQYF. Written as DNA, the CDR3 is TGTGCCAGCAGCTTAGAGGGAGTGGGGGCATCTAGCGGGTTCTACGAGCAGTACTTC.

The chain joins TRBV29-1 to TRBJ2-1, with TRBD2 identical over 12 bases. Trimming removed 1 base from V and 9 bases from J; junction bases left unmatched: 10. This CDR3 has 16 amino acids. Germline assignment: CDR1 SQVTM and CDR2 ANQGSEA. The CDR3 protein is CSVEGQTSGSEGEQFF. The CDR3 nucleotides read TGCAGCGTTGAAGGCCAGACTAGCGGGAGTGAGGGTGAGCAGTTCTTC.

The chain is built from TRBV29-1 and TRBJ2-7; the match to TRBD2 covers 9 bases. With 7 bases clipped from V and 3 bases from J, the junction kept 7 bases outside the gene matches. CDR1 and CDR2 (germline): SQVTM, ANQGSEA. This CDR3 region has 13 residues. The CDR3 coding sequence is TGCAGCGGTGTGACTAGCGGAAACTACGAGCAGTACTTC. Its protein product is CSGVTSGNYEQYF.

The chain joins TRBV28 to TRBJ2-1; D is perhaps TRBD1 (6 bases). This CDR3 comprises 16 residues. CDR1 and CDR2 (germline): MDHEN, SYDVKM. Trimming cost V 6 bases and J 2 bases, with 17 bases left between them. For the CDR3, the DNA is TGTGCCAGCAGAGAAGTACAGGGCAGTCCCTACAATGAGCAGTTCTTC. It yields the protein CASREVQGSPYNEQFF. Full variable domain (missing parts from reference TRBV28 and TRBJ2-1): DVKVTQSSRYLVKRTGEKVFLECVQDMDHENMFWYRQDPGLGLRLIYFSYDVKMKEKGDIPEGYSVSREKKERFSLILESASTNQTSMYLCASREVQGSPYNEQFFGPGTRLTVL.

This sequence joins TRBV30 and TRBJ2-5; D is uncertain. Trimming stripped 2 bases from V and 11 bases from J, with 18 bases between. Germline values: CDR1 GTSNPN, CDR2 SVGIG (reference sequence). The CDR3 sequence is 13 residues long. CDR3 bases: TGTGCCTGGAGTCTCCATCGAGGTAATGAGCAGTACTTC. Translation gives CAWSLHRGNEQYF.

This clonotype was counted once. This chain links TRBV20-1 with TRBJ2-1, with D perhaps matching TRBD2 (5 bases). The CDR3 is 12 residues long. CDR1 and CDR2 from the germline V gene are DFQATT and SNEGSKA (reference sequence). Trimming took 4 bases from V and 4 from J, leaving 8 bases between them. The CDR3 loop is CSAKGDYNEQFF. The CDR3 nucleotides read TGCAGTGCTAAGGGAGATTACAATGAGCAGTTCTTC.

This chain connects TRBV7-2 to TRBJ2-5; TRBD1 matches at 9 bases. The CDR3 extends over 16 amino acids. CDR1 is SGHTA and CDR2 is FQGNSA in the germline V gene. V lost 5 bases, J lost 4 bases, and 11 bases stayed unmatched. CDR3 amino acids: CASSRRSQGAIETQYF. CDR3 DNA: TGTGCCAGCAGCCGCCGATCACAGGGGGCAATAGAGACCCAGTACTTC.

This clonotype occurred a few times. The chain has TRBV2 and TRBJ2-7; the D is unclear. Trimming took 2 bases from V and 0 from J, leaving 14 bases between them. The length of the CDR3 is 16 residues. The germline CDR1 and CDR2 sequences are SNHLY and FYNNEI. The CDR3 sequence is CASSEFRAVFSYEQYF. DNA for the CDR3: TGTGCCAGCAGTGAATTTAGGGCAGTGTTCTCCTACGAGCAGTACTTC.

The CDR3: CASSFRAPGLAKNIQYF. As DNA, the CDR3 is TGTGCCAGCAGCTTTCGAGCACCCGGCCTAGCCAAAAACATTCAGTACTTC. V is TRBV7-2 and J is TRBJ2-4; D unresolved. In germline, CDR1 is SGHTA, CDR2 FQGNSA. The CDR3 loop spans 17 amino acids. Between the trimmed V and J ends, which lost 3 bases and 0 bases, there was a span of 15 bases. Based on the CDR3 plus reference TRBV7-2 and TRBJ2-4, the full variable domain is GAGVSQSPSNKVTEKGKDVELRCDPISGHTALYWYRQSLGQGLEFLIYFQGNSAPDKSGLPSDRFSAERTGGSVSTLTIQRTQQEDSAVYLCASSFRAPGLAKNIQYFGAGTRLSVL.

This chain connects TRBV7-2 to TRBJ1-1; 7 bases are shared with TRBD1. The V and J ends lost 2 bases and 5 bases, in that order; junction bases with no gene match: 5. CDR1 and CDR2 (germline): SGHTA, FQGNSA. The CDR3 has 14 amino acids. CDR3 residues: CASSLQGVRTEAFF. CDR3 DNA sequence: TGTGCCAGCAGCTTACAGGGGGTGCGGACTGAAGCTTTCTTT.

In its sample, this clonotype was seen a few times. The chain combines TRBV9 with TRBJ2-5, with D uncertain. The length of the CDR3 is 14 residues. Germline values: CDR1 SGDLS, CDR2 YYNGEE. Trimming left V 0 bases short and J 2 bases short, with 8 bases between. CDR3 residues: CASSVGSSQETQYF. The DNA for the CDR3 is TGTGCCAGCAGCGTAGGGTCCTCTCAAGAGACCCAGTACTTC. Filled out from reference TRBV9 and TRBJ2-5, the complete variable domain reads DSGVTQTPKHLITATGQRVTLRCSPRSGDLSVYWYQQSLDQGLQFLIQYYNGEERAKGNILERFSAQQFPDLHSELNLSSLELGDSALYFCASSVGSSQETQYFGPGTRLLVL.

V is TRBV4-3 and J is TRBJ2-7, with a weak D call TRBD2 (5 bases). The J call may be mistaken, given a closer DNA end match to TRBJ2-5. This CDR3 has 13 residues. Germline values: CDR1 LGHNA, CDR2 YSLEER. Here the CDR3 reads CASSQVNGMTQYF. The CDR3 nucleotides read TGCGCCAGCAGCCAAGTCAACGGGATGACCCAGTACTTC.

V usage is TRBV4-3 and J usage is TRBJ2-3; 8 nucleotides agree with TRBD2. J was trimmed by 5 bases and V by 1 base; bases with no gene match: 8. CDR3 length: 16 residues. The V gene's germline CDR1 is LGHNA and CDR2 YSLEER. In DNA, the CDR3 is TGCGCCAGCAGCCAAGTACTTGGGCTAGCGGGAGATACGCAGTATTTT. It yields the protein CASSQVLGLAGDTQYF.

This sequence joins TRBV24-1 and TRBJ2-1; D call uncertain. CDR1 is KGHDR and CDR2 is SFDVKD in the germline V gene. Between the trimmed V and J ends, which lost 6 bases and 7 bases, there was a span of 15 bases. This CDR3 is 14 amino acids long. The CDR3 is CATSRTTIVNEQFF. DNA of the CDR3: TGTGCCACCAGTAGGACGACGATCGTGAATGAGCAGTTCTTC.

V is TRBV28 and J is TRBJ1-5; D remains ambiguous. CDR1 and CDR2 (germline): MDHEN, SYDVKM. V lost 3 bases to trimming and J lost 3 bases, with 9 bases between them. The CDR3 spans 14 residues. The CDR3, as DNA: TGTGCCAGCAGTTTCCCAGGCCCCAATCAGCCCCAGCATTTT. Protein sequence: CASSFPGPNQPQHF.

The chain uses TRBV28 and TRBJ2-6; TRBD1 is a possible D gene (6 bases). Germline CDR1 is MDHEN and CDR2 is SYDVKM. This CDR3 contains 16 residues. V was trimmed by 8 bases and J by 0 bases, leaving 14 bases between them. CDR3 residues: CASGETGTSGANVLTF. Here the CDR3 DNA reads TGTGCCAGCGGGGAAACAGGGACCTCTGGGGCCAACGTCCTGACTTTC.